Described below is a single TCR beta chain sequence and its context. These data originate in a study of blood T cell repertoires in COVID-19. V shed 4 bases and J 0 bases; nucleotides not matched to a gene: 2. The CDR3 spans 14 residues. From germline, CDR1 is MNHEY and CDR2 SMNVEV (reference sequence). Original handling: It was from reference gene primer amplification that nucleated cell counts were estimated. Sequencing was performed with immunoSEQ multiplex PCR; in TCRdb, only in-frame clones are kept and a portion is missing. V and J calls and clone size are copied from that table; D and trimming were computed from the DNA. There are 240,000 or so clones in the sample; approximately 83% occur only once, and 3% to 3.5% lies in the top ten.

The source material was peripheral blood. The source is a woman aged 25 to 39 who had recovered from COVID-19. The chain carries TRBV27 and TRBJ1-2, with 7 bases fitting TRBD1. The CDR3 loop is CASSYGTANYGYTF. The CDR3, as DNA: TGTGCCAGCAGTTATGGGACAGCTAACTATGGCTACACCTTC.